This T cell receptor (beta chain) was identified during a study of T-cell reconstitution after alpha-beta-depleted transplantation in children. Molecular barcoding with unique molecular identifiers was used for the TCRbeta library. TCRdb re-called the PCR reads with MiXCR, one entry per CDR3 protein. The sample lists about 580,000 distinct CDR3 sequences, approximately 22% seen once, with roughly 15% in the top ten. Many counts were recorded for this clonotype. Its antigen is not identified. Study outcomes and limitations: Roughly two months post-transplant, alpha-beta T cells reportedly originated from several hundred graft clones that had expanded. Several patients had high TCRbeta diversity at day 60; it came from surviving recipient T cells and thymic progenitors. Most T-cell counts and diversity one year after the transplant came from T cells that were newly produced.

The V gene's germline CDR1 is DFQATT and CDR2 SNEGSKA (reference sequence). The CDR3 has 13 residues. The receptor's source is a boy under two years old who had a stem cell transplant for acute myeloid leukemia, so the T cells may come from the graft donor. This material consisted of PBMCs, mostly from graft donor cells, taken 360 days after TCRalphabeta/CD19-depleted stem cell transplant. This rearrangement joins TRBV20-1 to TRBJ2-1; D call uncertain. DNA of the CDR3: TGCAGCGTCCTTTATGCCCCCTTTAATGAGCAGTTCTTC. It translates to CSVLYAPFNEQFF.